The 24 T cell receptor beta chains below were found in one sample sequenced in a study of T-cell reconstitution after alpha-beta-depleted transplantation in children (TCRdb year 2016). These receptors' antigens are unknown. General findings and caveats noted by the study authors: Over subsequent months, a decline in hyperexpanded clone frequencies was noted, and after one year, T-cell counts and TCRbeta diversity were mostly ascribed to newly produced T cells.

The sample's treatment or condition label, decoded: allogeneic hematopoietic cell transplantation with graft depleted of TCRalphabeta T cells and CD19 B cells. Libraries were prepared through PCR. The reads were generated on an Illumina HiSeq 2500. TCR library preparation used molecular barcoding, with unique molecular identifiers applied to normalize quantification of the TCRbeta repertoire. The public sequencing data were trimmed at Q25 with fastp and processed into clonotypes with MiXCR by TCRdb, which kept only in-frame beta chains. All rows with the same CDR3 protein become a single entry with the most common DNA and genes. In this sample the table shows about 290,000 distinct CDR3 sequences, around 7.1% of which occur a single time. Clones ranked in the top ten supply 9.1% of the sample. The material was peripheral blood, obtained 360 days after TCRalphabeta/CD19-depleted stem cell transplant. These receptor sequences come from a female patient aged 2 to 10 who had a stem cell transplant for Fanconi anemia, so the T cells may come from the graft donor.

This clonotype was observed at least ten times. The gene calls are TRBV5-1 and TRBJ2-5; D gene uncertain. CDR3 size: 13 residues. V was cut by 0 bases and J by 5 bases, with 8 bases left in between. Germline values: CDR1 SGHRS, CDR2 YFSETQ. Here the CDR3 DNA reads TGCGCCAGCAGCTTGGTCAGCTGGGAGACCCAGTACTTC. This encodes CASSLVSWETQYF. Full variable domain (remainder filled in from reference TRBV5-1 and TRBJ2-5): KAGVTQTPRYLIKTRGQQVTLSCSPISGHRSVSWYQQTPGQGLQFLFEYFSETQRNKGNFPGRFSGRQFSNSRSEMNVSTLELGDSALYLCASSLVSWETQYFGPGTRLLVL.

The chain has TRBV15 and TRBJ2-1; D may match TRBD1 or TRBD2 (5 bases each). Germline V gives CDR1 LNHNV, CDR2 YYDKDF (reference sequence). With 5 bases removed from V and 15 bases from J, the gap between germline ends came to 20 bases. This CDR3 comprises 13 residues. CDR3 sequence: CATSPAYARDPFF. CDR3 nucleotide sequence: TGTGCCACCAGCCCAGCCTACGCCAGGGACCCGTTCTTC.

This clonotype was detected ten times or more. The CDR3 spells CASSSPAGGLHLAKNIQYF. Written as DNA, the CDR3 is TGTGCCAGCAGTTCCCCAGCGGGGGGACTGCACCTAGCCAAAAACATTCAGTACTTC. The V gene is TRBV6-2 or TRBV6-3, the J gene TRBJ2-4; 9 nucleotides match TRBD2. Germline assignment: CDR1 MNHEY and CDR2 SVGEGT. With V trimmed by 4 bases and J by 0 bases, 13 bases remained unmatched. The CDR3 is made up of 19 amino acids.

This clonotype was seen a handful of times. The chain employs TRBV5-1 and TRBJ2-1; 8 positions match TRBD2. Germline loops: CDR1 SGHRS, CDR2 YFSETQ. The V and J ends lost 4 bases and 4 bases, in that order; junction bases with no gene match: 7. The CDR3 is made up of 15 amino acids. The CDR3 nucleotides are TGCGCCAGCAGCCCGGGACTAGTGTTTTACAATGAGCAGTTCTTC. Protein sequence: CASSPGLVFYNEQFF.

This clonotype was counted ten times or more. The chain employs TRBV12-3 or TRBV12-4 and TRBJ1-1; 9 bases match TRBD1. This CDR3 contains 15 residues. V lost 5 bases and J lost 7; bases outside the gene matches: 11. Written as DNA, the CDR3 is TGTGCCAGCAGTCAACTTACAGGGGGCCCCCATGAAGCTTTCTTT. Translation gives CASSQLTGGPHEAFF.

This clonotype occurred many times. The J gene is TRBJ1-2, the V gene TRBV7-2, with 9 bases lining up with TRBD1. The CDR3 contains 15 residues. V was pared by 5 bases and J by 6 bases, with 10 bases of the junction left unmatched. Germline V CDR1 and CDR2: SGHTA, FQGNSA. CDR3 sequence (DNA): TGTGCCAGCAGCCATGATAATGGACAGGGGCATGGCTACACCTTC. Its protein is CASSHDNGQGHGYTF.

This clonotype showed up just a few times. The genes are TRBV11-1 and TRBJ2-3; TRBD2 agrees at 10 bases. V was pared by 5 bases and J by 0 bases, with 20 bases of the junction left unmatched. Germline V lookup: CDR1 SGHAT, CDR2 FQDESV (reference sequence). CDR3 length: 21 amino acids. CDR3 in amino acids: CASSGARLAGPRVSSTDTQYF. The DNA for the CDR3 is TGTGCCAGCAGCGGCGCAAGACTAGCGGGTCCTAGGGTCTCTAGCACAGATACGCAGTATTTT.

This clonotype was observed at least ten times. This chain uses TRBV5-1 with TRBJ2-1; D not certain. This CDR3 is 13 amino acids long. Deletions cut 5 bases from V and 5 bases from J, with 11 bases between. CDR1 is SGHRS and CDR2 is YFSETQ in the germline V gene. The CDR3 region is CASSPRLDNEQFF. In DNA form, the CDR3 reads TGCGCCAGCAGTCCCCGGCTAGACAATGAGCAGTTCTTC.

V and J are TRBV21-1 and TRBJ2-7; no DNA check was done on the table's D call, TRBD2. TRBV21-1 is recorded as a pseudogene. This CDR3 is built from 17 residues. The CDR3 loop reads CASSKISGGWSSYEQYV. DNA for the CDR3: TGTGCCAGCAGCAAAATTAGCGGGGGCTGGAGCTCCTACGAGCAGTACGTC.

This clonotype has just a few counts. The gene calls are TRBV6-1 and TRBJ1-2; D not certain. The germline V and J ends were trimmed by 8 bases and 0 bases, with 10 bases remaining between them. The CDR3 has 13 amino acids. CDR1 is MNHNS, CDR2 SASEGT, per germline. The CDR3 DNA follows: TGTGCCAGCGAAAGAGACCCTAACTATGGCTACACCTTC. Amino acid sequence: CASERDPNYGYTF.

This clonotype was counted many times. The genes are TRBV9 and TRBJ1-3, with D maybe TRBD1 (6 bases). Germline CDR1 SGDLS, CDR2 YYNGEE. The CDR3 runs to 15 residues. Trimming left V 2 bases short and J 2 bases short, with 11 bases between. The CDR3 DNA sequence: TGTGCCAGCAGCGTTACCACAGGGCCTGGAAACACCATATATTTT. Protein sequence: CASSVTTGPGNTIYF.

The chain is built from TRBV2 and TRBJ1-6; 8 bases match TRBD1. CDR1 is SNHLY and CDR2 is FYNNEI in the germline V gene. The CDR3 consists of 15 residues. V lost 3 bases, J lost 9 bases, and 7 bases stayed unmatched. The CDR3 sequence is CASSDTGGVSSPLHF. CDR3 sequence (DNA): TGTGCCAGCAGTGATACAGGGGGAGTGAGTTCACCCCTCCACTTT.

This clonotype showed up many times. This chain uses TRBV12-3 or TRBV12-4 with TRBJ1-1; TRBD1 is a possible D gene (6 bases). There are 15 residues in the CDR3. Deletions cut 5 bases from V and 1 base from J, with 14 bases between. The CDR3 reads CASSVETGRNTEAFF. DNA of the CDR3: TGTGCCAGCAGTGTCGAAACAGGGAGGAACACTGAAGCTTTCTTT.

This clonotype occurred many times. The rearrangement links TRBV4-3 to TRBJ2-3, with 9 nucleotides matching TRBD1. The J segment lost 7 bases and the V segment lost 1 base, leaving 12 bases of the junction unmatched. The CDR3 loop spans 17 amino acids. Germline V gives CDR1 LGHNA, CDR2 YSLEER. The CDR3 sequence: CASSQGIGQGPVYTQYF. The CDR3 bases are TGCGCCAGCAGCCAAGGGATAGGACAGGGGCCGGTATATACGCAGTATTTT.

In its sample, this clonotype was seen many times. V gene TRBV7-6 combines with J gene TRBJ2-7; D not resolved. The CDR3 covers 14 residues. With 3 bases removed from V and 5 bases from J, the gap between germline ends came to 14 bases. The germline V gene encodes CDR1 SGHVS and CDR2 FNYEAQ. CDR3 region: CASSFYDNLDEQYF. The CDR3 DNA reads TGTGCCAGCAGCTTTTATGACAACTTGGACGAGCAGTACTTC.

The chain employs TRBV19 and TRBJ2-2; D is unclear. Looked up from germline, CDR1 is LNHDA and CDR2 is SQIVND (reference sequence). The CDR3 runs to 14 residues. With 1 base removed from V and 6 bases from J, the gap between germline ends came to 9 bases. CDR3: CASSIAPKAGELFF. The CDR3 region has the DNA TGTGCCAGTAGTATAGCCCCAAAAGCCGGGGAGCTGTTTTTT.

This clonotype was observed many times. J is TRBJ2-2 and V is TRBV15; unclear D gene. Germline V CDR1 and CDR2: LNHNV, YYDKDF (reference sequence). CDR3 length: 13 residues. V lost 5 bases to trimming and J lost 0 bases, with 4 bases between them. The CDR3 sequence: CATSVANTGELFF. The CDR3 nucleotides are TGTGCCACCAGCGTAGCGAACACCGGGGAGCTGTTTTTT.

This clonotype was counted many times. The chain is built from TRBV7-9 and TRBJ1-1; weak D call: TRBD1 (6 bases). The CDR3 is made up of 13 amino acids. The germline V and J ends were trimmed by 3 bases and 3 bases, with 8 bases remaining between them. Germline values: CDR1 SEHNR, CDR2 FQNEAQ (reference sequence). The CDR3 spells CASSLQGYTEAFF. CDR3 bases: TGTGCCAGCAGCTTGCAGGGGTACACTGAAGCTTTCTTT.

This clonotype is medium-sized within its sample. The V gene is TRBV9, the J gene TRBJ2-7; TRBD1 agrees at 9 bases. Germline CDR1 is SGDLS and CDR2 is YYNGEE. J lost 4 bases, V lost 2 bases, and 4 bases had no gene match. The CDR3 covers 14 residues. CDR3 nucleotides: TGTGCCAGCAGCGTTTCGGGACAGGGATACGAGCAGTACTTC. It specifies CASSVSGQGYEQYF.

The gene calls are TRBV7-9 and TRBJ2-7; 7 nucleotides match TRBD1. Germline V gene lookup returns CDR1 SEHNR and CDR2 FQNEAQ (reference sequence). Trimming cost V 5 bases and J 2 bases; bases outside gene matches: 6. This CDR3 region has 14 residues. In nucleotides, the CDR3 is TGTGCCAGCAGCCCGTTGACAGGGACCTACGAGCAGTACTTC. It is translated as CASSPLTGTYEQYF.

In this sample, this clonotype turned up a few times. The chain has TRBV5-6 and TRBJ2-1, with D perhaps TRBD1 (6 bases). The ends were cut back, 2 bases at V and 1 base at J, with 10 bases in the middle. Germline V gene data show CDR1 as SGHDT and CDR2 as YYEEEE. There are 15 residues in the CDR3. CDR3 nucleotides: TGTGCCAGCAGCTTATTAACAGGGTCCTACAATGAGCAGTTCTTC. This gives the protein CASSLLTGSYNEQFF.

There are a few counts of this clonotype. This chain links TRBV28 with TRBJ1-1, with unresolved D. Deletions cut 10 bases from V and 7 bases from J, with 13 bases between. The CDR3 runs 11 residues. Germline assignment: CDR1 MDHEN and CDR2 SYDVKM. This CDR3 reads CATTGRYEAFF. The CDR3 coding sequence is TGTGCCACAACCGGACGGTATGAAGCTTTCTTT.

This clonotype was seen repeatedly, ten times or more. The V and J genes are TRBV3-1 and TRBJ2-1; D might be TRBD2 (5 bases). The germline V gene encodes CDR1 LGHDT and CDR2 YNNKEL (reference sequence). The CDR3 contains 16 residues. V was pared by 1 base and J by 5 bases, with 15 bases between. The CDR3 protein is CASSQGFGEADNEQFF. The CDR3, as DNA: TGTGCCAGCAGCCAAGGTTTCGGGGAAGCGGACAATGAGCAGTTCTTC.

This clonotype was detected ten times or more. The chain combines TRBV12-3 or TRBV12-4 with TRBJ1-5; D uncertain. Deletions cut 4 bases from V and 10 bases from J, with 11 bases between. CDR3 size: 12 residues. CDR3 loop: CASSSWLEPQHF. The CDR3 nucleotides read TGTGCCAGCAGTTCCTGGCTCGAACCCCAGCATTTT.